The present entry profiles one TCR beta chain with its context. J lost 3 bases, V lost 0 bases, and 9 bases had no gene match. CDR1 is MGHRA, CDR2 YSYEKL, per germline. The CDR3 is made up of 18 amino acids. The entry originates in a study of blood T cell repertoires in COVID-19. The data were produced by immunoSEQ multiplex PCR, yet TCRdb's version contains in-frame clones alone and is incomplete. The table includes 150,000 to 200,000 clones, under 85% detected once. The sequenced material came from peripheral blood. The chain couples TRBV4-1 to TRBJ1-3, with TRBD1 matching 9 bases. The receptor was derived from a woman older than 75 with acute or convalescent COVID-19. CDR3 residues: CASSQDFGQGFIGNTIYF. CDR3 bases: TGCGCCAGCAGCCAAGATTTCGGACAGGGGTTTATTGGAAACACCATATATTTT.